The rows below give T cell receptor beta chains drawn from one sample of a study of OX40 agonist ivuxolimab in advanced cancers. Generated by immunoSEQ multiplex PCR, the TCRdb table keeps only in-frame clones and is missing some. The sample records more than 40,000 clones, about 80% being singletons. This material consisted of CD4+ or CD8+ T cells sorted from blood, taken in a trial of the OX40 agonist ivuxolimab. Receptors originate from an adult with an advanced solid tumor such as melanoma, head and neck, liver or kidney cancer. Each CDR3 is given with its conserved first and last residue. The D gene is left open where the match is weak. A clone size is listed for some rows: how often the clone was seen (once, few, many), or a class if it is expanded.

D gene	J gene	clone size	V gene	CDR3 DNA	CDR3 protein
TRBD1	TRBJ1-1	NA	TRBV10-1	TGCGCCAGCAGTGAGTCCTTTGACTTTCGGACAGGACGAGAAGCTTTCTTT	CASSESFDFRTGREAFF
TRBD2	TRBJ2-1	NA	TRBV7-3	TGTGCCAGCAGCTTAAGGGGACTAGACTACAATGAGCAGTTCTTC	CASSLRGLDYNEQFF
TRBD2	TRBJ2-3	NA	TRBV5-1	TGCGCCAGCAGCTTGGGGACTAGCGGAACTAGCACAGATACGCAGTATTTT	CASSLGTSGTSTDTQYF
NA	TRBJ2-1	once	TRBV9	TGTGCCAGCAGCGCTGGGACGATTCCCTACAATGAGCAGTTCTTC	CASSAGTIPYNEQFF
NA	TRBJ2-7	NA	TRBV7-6	TGTGCCAGCAGCTCCTCTAATTACGAGCAGTACTTC	CASSSSNYEQYF
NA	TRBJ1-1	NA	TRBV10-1	TGCGCCAGCAGCAGGGCCACGAACACTGAAGCTTTCTTT	CASSRATNTEAFF
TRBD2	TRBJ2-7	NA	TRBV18	TGTGCCAGCTCACCACCGACTAGCGGGAGTGATGAGCAGTACTTC	CASSPPTSGSDEQYF
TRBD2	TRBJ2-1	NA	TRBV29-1	TGCAGCGTTGTAGGGACTAGCGGGAGTCGATCCTACAATGAGCAGTTCTTC	CSVVGTSGSRSYNEQFF
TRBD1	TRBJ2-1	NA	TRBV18	TGTGCCAGCTCACCACCCCGGGGCAGGGGGCTTGACTACAATGAGCAGTTCTTC	CASSPPRGRGLDYNEQFF
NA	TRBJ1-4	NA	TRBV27	TGTGCCAGCAGTTTTGACAGGTCCACTAATGAAAAACTGTTTTTT	CASSFDRSTNEKLFF
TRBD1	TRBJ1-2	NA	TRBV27	TGTGCCAGCAGTGATGGACAGGGGGCGTTCTATGGCTACACCTTC	CASSDGQGAFYGYTF
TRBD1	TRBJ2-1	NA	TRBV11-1	TGTGCCAGCAGCCCCGTACCGTGGGACAGGGGGATCAATGAGCAGTTCTTC	CASSPVPWDRGINEQFF
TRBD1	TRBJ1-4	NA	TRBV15	TGTGCCACCAGCAGAGTCGGGACAGGGTTTGAAAAACTGTTTTTT	CATSRVGTGFEKLFF
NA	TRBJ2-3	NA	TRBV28	TGTGCCAGCAGTTTTGACTCCCGCACAGATACGCAGTATTTT	CASSFDSRTDTQYF
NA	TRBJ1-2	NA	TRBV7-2	TGTGCCAGCAGCAATAGCGGGGGAAAGAACTATGGCTACACCTTC	CASSNSGGKNYGYTF
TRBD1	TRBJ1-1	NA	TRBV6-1	TGTGCCAGCATCGACCGGGACAGGGGAAACACTGAAGCTTTCTTT	CASIDRDRGNTEAFF
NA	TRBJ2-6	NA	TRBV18	TGTGCCAGCTCACCCCCGGGCCGAGGCTCTGGGGCCAACGTCCTGACTTTC	CASSPPGRGSGANVLTF
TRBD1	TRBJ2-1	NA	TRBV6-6	TGTGCCAGCAGTTACCCGAGACAGGGGGGGAATGAGCAGTTCTTC	CASSYPRQGGNEQFF
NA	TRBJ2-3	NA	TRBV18	TGTGCCAGCTCACCACCGAGTCTAGCCTCAGATACGCAGTATTTT	CASSPPSLASDTQYF
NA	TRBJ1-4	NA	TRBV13	TGTGCCAGCAGCTTAGGTGACGGGGGGAAACTGTTTTTT	CASSLGDGGKLFF
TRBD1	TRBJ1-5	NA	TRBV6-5	TGTGCCAGCAGAGGGGCGGACAGGCGGCAGCCCCAGCATTTT	CASRGADRRQPQHF
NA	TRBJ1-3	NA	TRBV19	TGTGCCAGTACAGGGAAATCAAGCTCTGGAAACACCATATATTTT	CASTGKSSSGNTIYF
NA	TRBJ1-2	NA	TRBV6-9	TGTGCCAGCAGCAGACAGACCCTCCAAGGTAACTATGGCTACACCTTC	CASSRQTLQGNYGYTF
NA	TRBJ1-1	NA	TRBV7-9	TGTGCCAGCAGCTTAGGCACTGAAGCTTTCTTT	CASSLGTEAFF
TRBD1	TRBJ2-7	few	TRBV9	TGTGCCAGCAGCGTAGCTGGACAGGGCTACGAGCAGTACTTC	CASSVAGQGYEQYF
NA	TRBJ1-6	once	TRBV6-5	TGTGCCAGCAGTGTGGAGGGTAGAAAATCACCCCTCCACTTT	CASSVEGRKSPLHF
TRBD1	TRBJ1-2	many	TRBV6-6	TGTGCCAGCAGCCCCGGACAGGAGCTGGGCTACACCTTC	CASSPGQELGYTF
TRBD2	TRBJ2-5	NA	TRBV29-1	TGCAGCGTAGGGACTAGCGGGGAAGAGACCCAGTACTTC	CSVGTSGEETQYF
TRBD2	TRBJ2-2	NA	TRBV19	TGTGCCAGTACCTTCCGGGGCCTAGCGGGAGGTGGCACCGGGGAGCTGTTTTTT	CASTFRGLAGGGTGELFF
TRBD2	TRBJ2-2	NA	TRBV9	TGTGCCAGCAGCGTAGGAGGTAGCGGGAGGGGCACCGGGGAGCTGTTTTTT	CASSVGGSGRGTGELFF
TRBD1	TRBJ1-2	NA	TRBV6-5	TGTGCCAGCAGTTACGGGACAGGGGGCCACTATGGCTACACCTTC	CASSYGTGGHYGYTF
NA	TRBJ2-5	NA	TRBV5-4	TGTGCCAGCAGCAGGCCGGGGGACTTCAGAGAGACCCAGTACTTC	CASSRPGDFRETQYF
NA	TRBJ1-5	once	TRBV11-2	TGTGCCAGCAGCTCACAGGGAAGTCAGCCCCAGCATTTT	CASSSQGSQPQHF
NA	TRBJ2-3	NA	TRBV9	TGTGCCAGCAGCGTAACCGCAGATACGCAGTATTTT	CASSVTADTQYF
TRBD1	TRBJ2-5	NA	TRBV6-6	TGTGCCAGCAGTTACCAGGACAGGGGAGAGACCCAGTACTTC	CASSYQDRGETQYF
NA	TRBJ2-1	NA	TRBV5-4	TGTGCCAGCAGCGATGGTGTAGGGGGGGCCTACAATGAGCAGTTCTTC	CASSDGVGGAYNEQFF
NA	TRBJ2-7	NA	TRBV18	TGTGCCAGCTCACCTGCCGGTCTCTACGAGCAGTACTTC	CASSPAGLYEQYF
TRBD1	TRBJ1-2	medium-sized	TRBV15	TGTGCCACCAGCAGAGGGCAGGGACAGGGGGCGATCGGCTACACCTTC	CATSRGQGQGAIGYTF
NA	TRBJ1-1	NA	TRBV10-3	TGTGCCATCAGTGAAGGTTGGGGCAGGCCTACGAGTACTGAAGCTTTCTTT	CAISEGWGRPTSTEAFF
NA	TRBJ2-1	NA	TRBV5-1	TGCGCCAGCAGCTTGATGGCTAACCAATACAATGAGCAGTTCTTC	CASSLMANQYNEQFF